This T cell receptor beta chain originates from a study of cytomegalovirus exposure and HLA in healthy donors. Overall study findings and caveats: In a later analysis, specific HLA alleles were associated with around 17,000 TCR beta sequences at a 0.05 false discovery rate. A later analysis reportedly found fewer N-insertions in an Asian-associated ancestry cluster than the roughly 670-donor mean. Several of the most significant clusters appeared linked to common viral pathogens, based on a later analysis.

The junction had 8 bases not matched to a gene; V was cut back by 5 bases and J by 8 bases. CDR1 is MNHEY and CDR2 is SVGAGI in the germline V gene. The CDR3 has 13 amino acids. Primers for the PCR totalled 60 Vbeta and 13 Jbeta. Sequenced by immunoSEQ multiplex PCR; TCRdb stores in-frame clones only, minus some. Here the sample spans roughly 180,000 clones, around 74% being singletons. Points on this clone: Its specificity is unknown.

Healthy individuals who donated bone marrow served as the donors. V usage is TRBV6-5 and J usage is TRBJ1-1; 7 nucleotides match TRBD1. Sequences were obtained from PBMCs. The sequence came from a female donor in good health and CMV-seronegative. This CDR3 is CASSAPGTAEAFF. The CDR3 coding sequence is TGTGCCAGCAGTGCCCCGGGGACAGCCGAAGCTTTCTTT.